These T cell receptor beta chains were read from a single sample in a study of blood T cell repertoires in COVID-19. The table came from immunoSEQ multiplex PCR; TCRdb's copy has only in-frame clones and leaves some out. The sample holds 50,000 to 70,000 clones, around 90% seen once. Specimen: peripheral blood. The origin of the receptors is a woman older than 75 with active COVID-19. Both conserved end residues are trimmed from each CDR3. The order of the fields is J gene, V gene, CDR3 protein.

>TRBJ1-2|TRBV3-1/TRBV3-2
ASSQTGSRVPANYGYT
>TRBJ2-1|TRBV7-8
ASSLGGGRSSYNEQF
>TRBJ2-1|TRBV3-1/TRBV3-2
ASSPRGYNEQF
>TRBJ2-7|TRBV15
ATSRISGQGPYEQY
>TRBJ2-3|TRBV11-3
ASSLDSSGGTDTQY
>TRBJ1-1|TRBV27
ASSFAQGNTEAF
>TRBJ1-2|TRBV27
ASSLFGGYGYT
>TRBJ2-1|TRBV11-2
ASSLGAGSNEQF
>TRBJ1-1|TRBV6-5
ASSYKGGTEAF
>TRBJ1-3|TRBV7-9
ASSPQGRAIY
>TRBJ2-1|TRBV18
ASSTTGDFYNEQF
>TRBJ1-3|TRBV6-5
ASSPSRGVGNTIY
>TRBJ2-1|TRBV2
ASSEARLVLVNEQF
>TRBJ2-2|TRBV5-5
ASRGAELNTGELF
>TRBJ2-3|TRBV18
ASSPRSTNRDTQY
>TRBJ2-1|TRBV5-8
ASTPELESNEQF
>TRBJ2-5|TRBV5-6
ASSLVSGQGIGETQY
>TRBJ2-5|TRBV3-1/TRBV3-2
ASSRLAGGRETQY
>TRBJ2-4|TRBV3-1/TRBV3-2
ASSQDSSSKNIQY
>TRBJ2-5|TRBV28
ASSYGGRIQETQY
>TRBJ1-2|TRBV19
ASSNDLRAAYGYT
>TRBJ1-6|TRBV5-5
ASSREPGQGGSPLH
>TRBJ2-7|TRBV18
ASSPSYYEQY
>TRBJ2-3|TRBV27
ASSLVLAGGEGSQY
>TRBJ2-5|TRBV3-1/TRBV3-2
ASSQDQLAAYQETQY
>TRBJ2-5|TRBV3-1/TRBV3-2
ASSPGLRRLETQY
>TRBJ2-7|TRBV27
ASFDRVPSGEQY
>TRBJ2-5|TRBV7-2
ASSLAVDQETQY
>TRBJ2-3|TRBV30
ACPGGPSTDTQY